The 30 T cell receptor beta chains in this list originate from one sample, sequenced in a study of blood T cell repertoires in COVID-19. The table came from immunoSEQ multiplex PCR; TCRdb's copy has only in-frame clones and leaves some out. In the table there are around 60,000 clones, around 82% of which are singletons. The sequencing input was peripheral blood. The receptor source for this set is a man aged 60 to 69 with COVID-19, enrolled during active disease.

The genes are TRBV21-1 and TRBJ2-5; the table assigns TRBD1, which was not confirmed against the DNA. TRBV21-1 is termed a pseudogene. This CDR3 contains 13 residues. The CDR3 region is CASGQGVQETQYF. CDR3 sequence (DNA): TGTGCCAGCGGGCAGGGGGTGCAAGAGACCCAGTACTTC.

This clone was seen a single time. The genes are TRBV2 and TRBJ2-3; 7 nucleotides align to TRBD2. V shed 0 bases, J shed 6 bases, and the junction held 0 bases outside the gene matches. CDR3 length equals 13 residues. Germline CDR1 reads SNHLY; CDR2 reads FYNNEI. CDR3 in amino acids: CASSEAGGDTQYF. The CDR3 DNA follows: TGTGCCAGCAGTGAAGCGGGGGGGGATACGCAGTATTTT.

The J gene is TRBJ1-1, the V gene TRBV5-1, with 7 bases aligning to TRBD1. V dropped 1 base and J dropped 1; count of bases not matched to a gene: 10. The CDR3 extends over 17 amino acids. The V gene's germline CDR1 is SGHRS and CDR2 YFSETQ. The CDR3 sequence is CASSLTPNRGSNTEAFF. In DNA form, the CDR3 reads TGCGCCAGCAGCTTGACCCCAAACAGGGGTTCGAACACTGAAGCTTTCTTT.

V is TRBV19 and J is TRBJ1-6, with D perhaps matching TRBD1 (6 bases). The ends were cut back, 4 bases at V and 10 bases at J, with 17 bases in the middle. This CDR3 region has 15 residues. CDR1 is LNHDA, CDR2 SQIVND, per germline (reference sequence). This CDR3 reads CASSTNPGAGSPLHF. CDR3 nucleotides: TGTGCCAGTAGTACGAATCCAGGGGCCGGGTCACCCCTCCACTTT.

The V call is TRBV5-1, the J call TRBJ1-1, with D possibly TRBD1 on 6 matching bases. Between the trimmed V and J ends, which lost 2 bases and 2 bases, there was a span of 13 bases. The CDR3 consists of 15 residues. CDR1 and CDR2 (germline): SGHRS, YFSETQ. CDR3 sequence (DNA): TGCGCCAGCAGCTTCTTGGACAGTTTCAACACTGAAGCTTTCTTT. This sequence encodes CASSFLDSFNTEAFF. Using reference TRBV5-1 and TRBJ1-1 for the parts outside the CDR3, the full variable domain is KAGVTQTPRYLIKTRGQQVTLSCSPISGHRSVSWYQQTPGQGLQFLFEYFSETQRNKGNFPGRFSGRQFSNSRSEMNVSTLELGDSALYLCASSFLDSFNTEAFFGQGTRLTVV.

The rearrangement uses TRBV18 and TRBJ2-1, with 12 nucleotides matching TRBD1. Germline CDR1 KGHSH, CDR2 LQKENI. V lost 5 bases, J lost 8 bases, and 7 bases stayed unmatched. The CDR3 contains 15 residues. The chain's CDR3 is CASSSGQGAWDEQFF. CDR3 bases: TGTGCCAGCTCATCGGGACAGGGGGCTTGGGATGAGCAGTTCTTC.

V is TRBV29-1 and J is TRBJ2-3, with 7 bases that match TRBD2. J lost 2 bases, V lost 6 bases, and 8 bases had no gene match. The germline CDR1 and CDR2 sequences are SQVTM and ANQGSEA. This CDR3 comprises 14 residues. CDR3 loop: CSVPSGGATDTQYF. CDR3 coding DNA: TGCAGCGTACCTAGCGGAGGGGCCACAGATACGCAGTATTTT.

In DNA form, the CDR3 reads TGTGCCAGCAGCCCAGCCCGGACTAGCGGGGGGAACACCGGGGAGCTGTTTTTT. Translation: CASSPARTSGGNTGELFF. V gene TRBV7-3 combines with J gene TRBJ2-2; TRBD2 matches at 13 bases. This CDR3 spans 18 amino acids. CDR1 and CDR2 (germline): SGHTA, FQGTGA. Trimming cost V 5 bases and J 1 base; bases outside gene matches: 7.

CDR3 bases: TGTGCCAGCAGTGATCGGGGGGGGAAAAGGAACACTGAAGCTTTCTTT. It encodes CASSDRGGKRNTEAFF. V usage is TRBV25-1 and J usage is TRBJ1-1; D is perhaps TRBD1 (5 bases). Germline V gene sequence: CDR1 MGHDK, CDR2 SYGVNS. V gave up 3 bases and J gave up 1 base, with 15 bases separating them. This CDR3 contains 16 residues.

The V and J genes are TRBV27 and TRBJ1-1; 9 nucleotides match TRBD1. The CDR3 sequence is 14 residues long. Germline V gene data show CDR1 as MNHEY and CDR2 as SMNVEV (reference sequence). V dropped 8 bases and J dropped 1; count of bases not matched to a gene: 5. As DNA, the CDR3 is TGTGCCAGCTCCATGACAGGGGGGAACACTGAAGCTTTCTTT. The encoded protein is CASSMTGGNTEAFF.

The chain joins TRBV4-1 to TRBJ2-2; tentative D call: TRBD2 (5 bases). The CDR3 has 13 amino acids. The germline CDR1 and CDR2 sequences are MGHRA and YSYEKL. The V end lost 5 bases, the J end lost 6 bases, and 10 bases lay between the germline ends. CDR3 sequence (DNA): TGCGCCAGCAGCTCACAGCGGTCCGGGGAGCTGTTTTTT. Translated: CASSSQRSGELFF.

This rearrangement joins TRBV2 to TRBJ2-2; weak D call: TRBD1 (5 bases). The V end was cut by 6 bases, the J end by 7 bases, with 9 bases between. Germline V gene lookup returns CDR1 SNHLY and CDR2 FYNNEI. The CDR3 runs to 12 residues. CDR3 sequence (DNA): TGTGCCAGCAGGGTGACAGTCGGGGAGCTGTTTTTT. Translation: CASRVTVGELFF.

The sample holds one count of this clone. V and J are TRBV5-1 and TRBJ1-2; 9 nucleotides align to TRBD1. Looked up from germline, CDR1 is SGHRS and CDR2 is YFSETQ. This CDR3 region has 14 residues. Losses at the gene ends were 3 bases for V and 7 bases for J; bases not matched to a gene: 7. The CDR3 DNA sequence: TGCGCCAGCAGCTCCGGGACAGGGAGTACTGGCTACACCTTC. Encoded protein: CASSSGTGSTGYTF.

V gene TRBV30 combines with J gene TRBJ2-7; D gene ambiguous. The CDR3 is made up of 13 amino acids. V lost 1 base to trimming and J lost 3 bases, with 10 bases between them. The germline CDR1 and CDR2 sequences are GTSNPN and SVGIG (reference sequence). This chain's CDR3 is CAWSEVAGYEQYF. CDR3 nucleotides: TGTGCCTGGAGTGAGGTAGCCGGCTACGAGCAGTACTTC.

V is TRBV5-1 and J is TRBJ1-1; D is possibly TRBD1 (6 bases). The CDR3 runs 13 residues. Germline values: CDR1 SGHRS, CDR2 YFSETQ. Trimming removed 1 base at V and 5 bases at J, with 9 bases between. Here the CDR3 reads CASSLTGRTEAFF. The CDR3 nucleotides are TGCGCCAGCAGCTTGACAGGGCGGACTGAAGCTTTCTTT.

The chain carries TRBV9 and TRBJ1-1; maybe TRBD1 (5 bases). The CDR3 totals 14 residues. V gave up 3 bases and J gave up 1 base, with 10 bases separating them. Germline loops: CDR1 SGDLS, CDR2 YYNGEE. The CDR3 nucleotides are TGTGCCAGCAGCGCAGGGTCCGGGAACACTGAAGCTTTCTTT. The encoded protein is CASSAGSGNTEAFF.

This clone was detected once. The chain uses TRBV19 and TRBJ1-6; D unclear. Between the trimmed V and J ends, which lost 4 bases and 6 bases, there was a span of 10 bases. This CDR3 spans 14 amino acids. Germline loops: CDR1 LNHDA, CDR2 SQIVND (reference sequence). In DNA, the CDR3 is TGTGCCAGTAGTACCCGACGGGGTAATTCACCCCTCCACTTT. This encodes CASSTRRGNSPLHF.

The CDR3 DNA is TGTGCCAGCAGCTTCAGGGGATATCAGCCCCAGCATTTT. Encoded protein: CASSFRGYQPQHF. This rearrangement joins TRBV5-6 to TRBJ1-5; weak D call: TRBD1 (6 bases). The CDR3 is made up of 13 amino acids. Germline assignment: CDR1 SGHDT and CDR2 YYEEEE. The V and J ends lost 2 bases and 5 bases respectively, with 8 bases between them.

DNA of the CDR3: TGTGCCAGCAGCCCCGGACTAGCGGGAGATACGCAGTATTTT. Encoded protein: CASSPGLAGDTQYF. This chain uses TRBV5-4 with TRBJ2-3; 11 bases match TRBD2. V was clipped by 4 bases and J by 5 bases; unmatched bases: 3. The CDR3 sequence is 14 residues long. Germline values: CDR1 SGHNT, CDR2 YYREEE (reference sequence). Together with reference TRBV5-4 and TRBJ2-3, the CDR3 gives the full variable domain: ETGVTQSPTHLIKTRGQQVTLRCSSQSGHNTVSWYQQALGQGPQFIFQYYREEENGRGNFPPRFSGLQFPNYSSELNVNALELDDSALYLCASSPGLAGDTQYFGPGTRLTVL.

The chain employs TRBV19 and TRBJ2-2; D possibly corresponds to TRBD2 (6 bases). V dropped 7 bases and J dropped 5 bases, with 14 bases sitting between them. Germline loops: CDR1 LNHDA, CDR2 SQIVND (reference sequence). The CDR3 length is 14 residues. The CDR3 nucleotides are TGTGCCAGTAATCCGGAGGGCGTTACCGGGGAGCTGTTTTTT. It encodes CASNPEGVTGELFF.

V and J are TRBV2 and TRBJ2-3; the D gene is possibly TRBD1 (6 bases). CDR1 is SNHLY, CDR2 FYNNEI, per germline. CDR3 size: 14 residues. V lost 8 bases to trimming and J lost 2 bases, with 14 bases between them. Here the CDR3 reads CASRTGISTDTQYF. In DNA, the CDR3 is TGTGCCAGCCGTACAGGGATATCCACAGATACGCAGTATTTT. Looking up the rest from reference TRBV2 and TRBJ2-3 gives the full variable domain: EPEVTQTPSHQVTQMGQEVILRCVPISNHLYFYWYRQILGQKVEFLVSFYNNEISEKSEIFDDQFSVERPDGSNFTLKIRSTKLEDSAMYFCASRTGISTDTQYFGPGTRLTVL.

J is TRBJ2-3 and V is TRBV10-2; 7 nucleotides match TRBD2. Unmatched junction bases numbered 3, after V lost 4 bases and J lost 5 bases. The CDR3 is made up of 13 amino acids. Germline V gene data show CDR1 as WSHSY and CDR2 as SAAADI. CDR3 sequence (DNA): TGCGCCAGCAGTGTGGGGGGGGTAGATACGCAGTATTTT. It translates to CASSVGGVDTQYF.

The chain has TRBV28 and TRBJ1-2; D not certain. Germline CDR1 MDHEN, CDR2 SYDVKM. V lost 6 bases, J lost 2 bases, and 4 bases lay in between. The CDR3 totals 11 residues. CDR3 sequence: CASRQNYGYTF. The CDR3, as DNA: TGTGCCAGCAGGCAGAACTATGGCTACACCTTC.

The table lists this clone with a few counts. The rearrangement links TRBV3-1 (or the pseudogene TRBV3-2) to TRBJ2-1; TRBD2 aligns across 7 bases. The CDR3 has 17 residues. The V gene end was trimmed by 1 base and the J gene end by 2 bases; junction bases not matched to a gene: 8. Germline CDR1 LGHDT, CDR2 YNNKEL (reference sequence). CDR3 amino acids: CASSQGGASGPYNEQFF. CDR3 DNA sequence: TGTGCCAGCAGCCAAGGAGGGGCTAGCGGACCCTACAATGAGCAGTTCTTC.

The chain joins TRBV25-1 to TRBJ1-5; 8 bases align to TRBD1. Germline loops: CDR1 MGHDK, CDR2 SYGVNS. The CDR3 contains 13 residues. J gave up 5 bases and V 6 bases, and 3 bases lay outside the gene matches. CDR3 amino acids: CASSQQGDQPQHF. The CDR3 DNA follows: TGTGCCAGCAGCCAACAGGGGGATCAGCCCCAGCATTTT.

The V and J genes are TRBV6-2 or TRBV6-3 and TRBJ1-4; TRBD1 matches 8 bases. J lost 7 bases, V lost 5 bases, and 6 bases had no gene match. This CDR3 spans 14 amino acids. CDR1 is MNHEY, CDR2 SVGEGT, per germline. CDR3 loop: CASSRTGLIEKLFF. The DNA of the CDR3 is TGTGCCAGCAGTCGGACAGGGCTAATTGAAAAACTGTTTTTT.

This clone occurred once. The chain employs TRBV7-6 and TRBJ2-7; TRBD1 agrees at 9 bases. Germline V gene lookup returns CDR1 SGHVS and CDR2 FNYEAQ. The CDR3 runs to 18 residues. The V and J ends lost 0 bases and 0 bases, in that order; junction bases with no gene match: 9. CDR3 loop: CASSLATYLGQGSYEQYF. The CDR3, as DNA: TGTGCCAGCAGCTTAGCCACGTACTTGGGACAGGGCTCCTACGAGCAGTACTTC. The complete variable domain, with remaining parts taken from reference TRBV7-6 and TRBJ2-7, reads GAGVSQSPRYKVTKRGQDVALRCDPISGHVSLYWYRQALGQGPEFLTYFNYEAQQDKSGLPNDRFSAERPEGSISTLTIQRTEQRDSAMYRCASSLATYLGQGSYEQYFGPGTRLTVT.

This clone came up a few times. The chain has TRBV6-5 and TRBJ1-6; possibly TRBD1 for D (5 bases). Germline V lookup: CDR1 MNHEY, CDR2 SVGAGI. Trimming stripped 7 bases from V and 7 bases from J, with 17 bases between. CDR3 size: 15 residues. The CDR3 nucleotides read TGTGCCAGCACTCCGATCAGGGAAAACAATTCACCCCTCCACTTT. Its protein is CASTPIRENNSPLHF.

The V call is TRBV11-2, the J call TRBJ2-1, with D hard to call. The germline V gene has CDR1 SGHAT and CDR2 FQNNGV. Trimming took off 5 bases at V and 12 bases at J, with 17 bases between the two ends. CDR3 length: 13 amino acids. CDR3 bases: TGTGCCAGCAGCCCACAAAGAGGCAGTGGGCAGTTCTTC. It codes for CASSPQRGSGQFF.

CDR3 nucleotide sequence: TGCGCCAGCAGCTTCACAGGGGGGGACACTGAAGCTTTCTTT. Its protein is CASSFTGGDTEAFF. J is TRBJ1-1 and V is TRBV5-1; the match to TRBD1 covers 8 bases. Germline V gene lookup returns CDR1 SGHRS and CDR2 YFSETQ. V trimming: 2 bases; J trimming: 3 bases; junction bases outside the gene matches: 3. The CDR3 is 14 amino acids.